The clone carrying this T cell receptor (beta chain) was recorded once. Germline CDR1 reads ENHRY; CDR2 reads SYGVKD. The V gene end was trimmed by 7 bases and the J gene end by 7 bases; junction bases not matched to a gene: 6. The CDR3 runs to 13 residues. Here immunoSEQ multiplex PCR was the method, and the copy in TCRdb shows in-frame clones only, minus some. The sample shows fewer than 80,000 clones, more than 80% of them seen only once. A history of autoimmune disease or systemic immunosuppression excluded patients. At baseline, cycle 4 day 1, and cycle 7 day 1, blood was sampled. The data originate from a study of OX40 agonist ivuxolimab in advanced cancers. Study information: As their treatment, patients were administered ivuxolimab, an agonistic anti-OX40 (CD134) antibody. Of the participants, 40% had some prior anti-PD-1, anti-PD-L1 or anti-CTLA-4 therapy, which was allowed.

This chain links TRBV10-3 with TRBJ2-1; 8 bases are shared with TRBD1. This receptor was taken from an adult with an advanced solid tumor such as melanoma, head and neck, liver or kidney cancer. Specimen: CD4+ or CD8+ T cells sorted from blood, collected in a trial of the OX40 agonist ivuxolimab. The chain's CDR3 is CAITVRQGNEQFF. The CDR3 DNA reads TGTGCCATCACGGTCCGACAGGGGAATGAGCAGTTCTTC.